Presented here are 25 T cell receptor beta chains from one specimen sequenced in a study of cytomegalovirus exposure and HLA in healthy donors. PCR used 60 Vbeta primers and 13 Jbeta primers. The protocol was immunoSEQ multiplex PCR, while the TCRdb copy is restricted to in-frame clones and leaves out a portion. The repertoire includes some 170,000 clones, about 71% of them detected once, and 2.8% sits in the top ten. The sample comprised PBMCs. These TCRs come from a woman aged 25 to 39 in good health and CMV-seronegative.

The CDR3 nucleotides are TGTGCCAGCAGTCCCGGGACAGGGCAGGGGGGCACTGAAGCTTTCTTT. Encoded protein: CASSPGTGQGGTEAFF. The V gene is TRBV6-6, the J gene TRBJ1-1; 9 nucleotides line up with TRBD1. CDR1 MNHNY and CDR2 SVGAGI come from the germline V gene (reference sequence). Trimming took 5 bases from V and 4 from J; bases not matched to a gene: 11. The CDR3 loop spans 16 amino acids.

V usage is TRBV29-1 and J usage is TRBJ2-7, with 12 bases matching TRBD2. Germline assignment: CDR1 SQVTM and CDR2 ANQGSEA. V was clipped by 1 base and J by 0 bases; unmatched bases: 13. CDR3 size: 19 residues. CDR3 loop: CSVEAYDGTSGSSSYEQYF. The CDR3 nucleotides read TGCAGCGTTGAAGCATATGACGGGACTAGCGGGTCGAGCTCCTACGAGCAGTACTTC.

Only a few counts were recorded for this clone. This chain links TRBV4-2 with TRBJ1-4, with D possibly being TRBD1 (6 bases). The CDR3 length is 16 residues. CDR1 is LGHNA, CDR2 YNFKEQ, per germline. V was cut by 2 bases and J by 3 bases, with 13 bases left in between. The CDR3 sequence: CASSQNHRASNEKLFF. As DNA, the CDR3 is TGTGCCAGCAGCCAAAATCACAGGGCTTCTAATGAAAAACTGTTTTTT.

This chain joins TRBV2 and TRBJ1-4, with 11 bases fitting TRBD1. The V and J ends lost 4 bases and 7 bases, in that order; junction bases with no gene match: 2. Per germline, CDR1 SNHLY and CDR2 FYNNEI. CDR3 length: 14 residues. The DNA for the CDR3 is TGTGCCAGCAGTGCCGGGACAGGGGGTGAAAAACTGTTTTTT. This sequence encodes CASSAGTGGEKLFF.

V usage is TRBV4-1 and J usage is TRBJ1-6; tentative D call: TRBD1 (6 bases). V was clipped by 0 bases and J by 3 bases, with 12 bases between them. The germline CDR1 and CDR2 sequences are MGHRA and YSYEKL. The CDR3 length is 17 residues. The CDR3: CASSQEEQGVYNSPLHF. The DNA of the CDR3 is TGCGCCAGCAGCCAAGAAGAACAGGGAGTCTATAATTCACCCCTCCACTTT.

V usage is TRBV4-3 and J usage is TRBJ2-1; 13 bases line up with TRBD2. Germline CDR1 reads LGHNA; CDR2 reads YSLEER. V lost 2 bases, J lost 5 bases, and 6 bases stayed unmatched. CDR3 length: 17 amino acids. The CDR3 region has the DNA TGCGCCAGCAGCCAACAACTCGGACTAGCGGGAGACAATGAGCAGTTCTTC. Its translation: CASSQQLGLAGDNEQFF.

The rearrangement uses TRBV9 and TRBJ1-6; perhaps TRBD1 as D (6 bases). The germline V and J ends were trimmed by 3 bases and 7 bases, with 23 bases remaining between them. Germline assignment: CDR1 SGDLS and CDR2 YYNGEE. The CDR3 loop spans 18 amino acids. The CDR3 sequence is CASSAPRGGAIENSPLHF. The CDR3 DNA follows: TGTGCCAGCAGCGCCCCCCGGGGGGGCGCAATCGAAAATTCACCCCTCCACTTT.

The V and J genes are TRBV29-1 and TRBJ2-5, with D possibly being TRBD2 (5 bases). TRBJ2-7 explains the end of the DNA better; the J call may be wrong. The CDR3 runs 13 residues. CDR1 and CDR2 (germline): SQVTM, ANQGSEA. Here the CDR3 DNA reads TGCAGCGTTATAGCGCCAAGCTCCTACGAGCAGTACTTC. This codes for CSVIAPSSYEQYF.

CDR3 DNA: TGTGCCAGCAGCTACCAGGGGAACACTGAAGCTTTCTTT. This encodes CASSYQGNTEAFF. The chain links TRBV11-3 to TRBJ1-1, with D possibly being TRBD1 (5 bases). This CDR3 spans 13 amino acids. Between the trimmed V and J ends, which lost 4 bases and 1 base, there was a span of 7 bases. Germline assignment: CDR1 SGHNT and CDR2 YENEEA.

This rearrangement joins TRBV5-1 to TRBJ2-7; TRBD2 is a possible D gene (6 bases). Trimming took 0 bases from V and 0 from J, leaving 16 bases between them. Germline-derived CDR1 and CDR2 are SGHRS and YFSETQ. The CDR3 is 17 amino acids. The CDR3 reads CASSLDLGRPNSYEQYF. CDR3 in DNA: TGCGCCAGCAGCTTGGACCTCGGGAGACCCAACTCCTACGAGCAGTACTTC.

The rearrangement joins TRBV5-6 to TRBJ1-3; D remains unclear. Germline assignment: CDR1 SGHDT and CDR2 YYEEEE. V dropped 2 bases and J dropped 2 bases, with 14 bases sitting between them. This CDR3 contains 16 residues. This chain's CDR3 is CASSLSLGVTGNTIYF. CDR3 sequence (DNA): TGTGCCAGCAGCTTATCACTAGGCGTTACTGGAAACACCATATATTTT.

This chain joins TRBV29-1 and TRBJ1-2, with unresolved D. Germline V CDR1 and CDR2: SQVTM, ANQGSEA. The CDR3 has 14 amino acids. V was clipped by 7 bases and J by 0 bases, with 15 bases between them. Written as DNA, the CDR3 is TGCAGCGCTAGGACGGAGGTATCTAACTATGGCTACACCTTC. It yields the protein CSARTEVSNYGYTF.

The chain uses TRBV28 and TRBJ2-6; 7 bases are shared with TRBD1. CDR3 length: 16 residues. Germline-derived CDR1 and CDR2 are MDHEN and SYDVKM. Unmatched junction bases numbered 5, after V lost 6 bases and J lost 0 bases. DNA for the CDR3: TGTGCCAGCAGAAGGGGACAGACCTCTGGGGCCAACGTCCTGACTTTC. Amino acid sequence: CASRRGQTSGANVLTF.

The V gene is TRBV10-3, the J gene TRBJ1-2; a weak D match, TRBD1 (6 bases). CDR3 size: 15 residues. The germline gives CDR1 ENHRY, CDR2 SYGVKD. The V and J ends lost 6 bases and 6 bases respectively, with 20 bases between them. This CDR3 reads CAISVSGDTRNGYTF. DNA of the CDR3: TGTGCCATCAGCGTCTCAGGGGACACAAGGAATGGCTACACCTTC.

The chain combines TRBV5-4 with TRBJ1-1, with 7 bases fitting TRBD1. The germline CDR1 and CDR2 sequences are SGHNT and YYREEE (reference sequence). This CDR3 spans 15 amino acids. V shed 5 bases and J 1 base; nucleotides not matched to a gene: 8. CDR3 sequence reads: CASSRGGTENTEAFF. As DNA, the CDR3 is TGTGCCAGCAGTCGGGGCGGGACAGAGAACACTGAAGCTTTCTTT. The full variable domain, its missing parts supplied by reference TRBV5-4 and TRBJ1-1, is ETGVTQSPTHLIKTRGQQVTLRCSSQSGHNTVSWYQQALGQGPQFIFQYYREEENGRGNFPPRFSGLQFPNYSSELNVNALELDDSALYLCASSRGGTENTEAFFGQGTRLTVV.

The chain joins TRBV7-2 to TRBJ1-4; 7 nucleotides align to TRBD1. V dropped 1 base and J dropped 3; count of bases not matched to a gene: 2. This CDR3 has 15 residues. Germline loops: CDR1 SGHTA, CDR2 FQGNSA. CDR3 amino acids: CASSLVGGANEKLFF. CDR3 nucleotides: TGTGCCAGCAGCTTAGTAGGGGGCGCTAATGAAAAACTGTTTTTT.

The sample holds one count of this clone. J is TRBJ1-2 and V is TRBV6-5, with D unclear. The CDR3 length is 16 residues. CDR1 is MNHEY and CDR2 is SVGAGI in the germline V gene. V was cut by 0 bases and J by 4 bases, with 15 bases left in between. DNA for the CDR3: TGTGCCAGCAGTTACTCGAATTTGCCTTCGGGCTATGGCTACACCTTC. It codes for CASSYSNLPSGYGYTF.

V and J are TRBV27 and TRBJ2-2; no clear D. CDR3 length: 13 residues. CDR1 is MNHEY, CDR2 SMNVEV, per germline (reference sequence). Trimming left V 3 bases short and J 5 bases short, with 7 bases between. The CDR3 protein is CASSFADTGELFF. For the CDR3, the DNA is TGTGCCAGCAGTTTCGCAGATACCGGGGAGCTGTTTTTT.

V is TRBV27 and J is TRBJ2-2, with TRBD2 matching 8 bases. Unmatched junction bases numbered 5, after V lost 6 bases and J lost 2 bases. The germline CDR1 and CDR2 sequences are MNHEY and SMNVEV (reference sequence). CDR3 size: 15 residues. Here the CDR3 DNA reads TGTGCCAGCAGGCGACTAGCGCCAAACACCGGGGAGCTGTTTTTT. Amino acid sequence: CASRRLAPNTGELFF.

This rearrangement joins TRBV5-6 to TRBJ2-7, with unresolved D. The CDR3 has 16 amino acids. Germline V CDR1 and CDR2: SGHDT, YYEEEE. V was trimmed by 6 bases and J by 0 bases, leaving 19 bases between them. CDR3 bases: TGTGCCAGCACCCCTTCTGAGAGATTCTTCTCCTACGAGCAGTACTTC. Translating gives CASTPSERFFSYEQYF.

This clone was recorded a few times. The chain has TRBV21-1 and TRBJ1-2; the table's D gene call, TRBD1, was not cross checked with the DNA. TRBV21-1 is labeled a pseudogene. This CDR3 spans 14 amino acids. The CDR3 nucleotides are TGTGCCAGCAGGTCCGGGACAGATTATCTTTTCGAGACCTTC. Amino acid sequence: CASRSGTDYLFETF.

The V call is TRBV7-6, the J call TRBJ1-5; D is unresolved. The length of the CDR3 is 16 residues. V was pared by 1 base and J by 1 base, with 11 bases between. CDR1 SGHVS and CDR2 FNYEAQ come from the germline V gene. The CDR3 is CASSLGGRWSNQPQHF. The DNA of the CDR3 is TGTGCCAGCAGCTTAGGCGGCAGATGGAGCAATCAGCCCCAGCATTTT.

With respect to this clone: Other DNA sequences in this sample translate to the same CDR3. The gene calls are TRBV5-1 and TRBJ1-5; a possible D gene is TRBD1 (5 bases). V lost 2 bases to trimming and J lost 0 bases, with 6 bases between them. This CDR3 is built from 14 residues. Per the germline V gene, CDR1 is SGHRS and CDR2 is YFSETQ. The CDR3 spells CASSFGGSNQPQHF. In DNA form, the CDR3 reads TGCGCCAGCAGCTTCGGGGGTAGCAATCAGCCCCAGCATTTT. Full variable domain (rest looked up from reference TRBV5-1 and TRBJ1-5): KAGVTQTPRYLIKTRGQQVTLSCSPISGHRSVSWYQQTPGQGLQFLFEYFSETQRNKGNFPGRFSGRQFSNSRSEMNVSTLELGDSALYLCASSFGGSNQPQHFGDGTRLSIL.

The DNA of the CDR3 is TGCAGCGTTGAGATCCGGGAATGGAGTGGGGCCAAAAACATTCAGTACTTC. Translating it yields CSVEIREWSGAKNIQYF. V is TRBV29-1 and J is TRBJ2-4, with TRBD2 as a possible D gene (5 bases). V was pared by 3 bases and J by 1 base, with 19 bases between. Germline loops: CDR1 SQVTM, CDR2 ANQGSEA. The CDR3 has 17 residues.

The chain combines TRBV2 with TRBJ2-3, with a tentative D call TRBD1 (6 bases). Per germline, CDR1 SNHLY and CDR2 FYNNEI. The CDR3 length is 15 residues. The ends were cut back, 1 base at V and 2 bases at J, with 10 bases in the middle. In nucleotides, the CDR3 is TGTGCCAGCAGTGAAGGGGACATTGACACAGATACGCAGTATTTT. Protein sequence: CASSEGDIDTDTQYF. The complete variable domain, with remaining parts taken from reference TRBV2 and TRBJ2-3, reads EPEVTQTPSHQVTQMGQEVILRCVPISNHLYFYWYRQILGQKVEFLVSFYNNEISEKSEIFDDQFSVERPDGSNFTLKIRSTKLEDSAMYFCASSEGDIDTDTQYFGPGTRLTVL.